This T cell receptor beta chain appears in the sequencing data of a study of T and B cells in COVID-19 patients. Across the study: Blood was sampled from COVID-19 patients who were either actively infected or recovered. The recovered patients had mostly mild to moderate COVID-19 with outpatient management.

V was clipped by 0 bases and J by 4 bases, with 12 bases between them. From germline, CDR1 is ENHRY and CDR2 SYGVKD. The CDR3 is made up of 15 amino acids. Study-wide results and caveats: No sequencing was yet done of CD4+, regulatory or CD8+ subsets, or of SARS-CoV-2-responsive or tetramer+ sorted cells.

From blood, about 240-550 ng of genomic DNA served as TRB template. BIOMED2 TRB-A/B primer pools were used in multiplex TRB PCR. One entry per CDR3 protein results from TCRdb running MiXCR on the multiplex PCR reads. Of more than 9,000 distinct CDR3 sequences listed, about 33% are singletons. This clonotype was seen only a few times. Its antigen is unidentified. This TCR was sampled from a human donor with active COVID-19. Sequencing was done on a sample of blood. This chain connects TRBV10-3 to TRBJ1-2; D is ambiguous. The CDR3 here is CAISESMSPLYGYTF. DNA for the CDR3: TGTGCCATCAGTGAGTCGATGTCCCCCCTCTATGGCTACACCTTC.